This T cell receptor (beta chain) was found in a study of regulatory T cells in long-lasting Graves disease. V dropped 4 bases and J dropped 10; count of bases not matched to a gene: 16. The CDR3 totals 16 residues. From germline, CDR1 is SEHNR and CDR2 FQNEAQ (reference sequence). This clonotype was seen more than once but under ten times. The antigen remains undetermined. Overall study findings and caveats: The researchers studied only peripheral blood, not thyroid tissue.

TCR beta libraries were built with iRepertoire HTBI primers and Arm-PCR of CDR3 regions. TCRdb called the multiplex PCR reads again in MiXCR, with one record for every CDR3 protein. The profile shows approximately 400,000 distinct CDR3 sequences, about 15% of them singletons. Regarding time point: newly diagnosed GD, antithyroid drugs for less than 3 months. RNA extracted from PBMCs served as the sequencing template. The data also belong to a second study, concerning T cells in Graves' hyperthyroidism and ophthalmopathy. Turning to that study: Each diagnosis was grounded in clinical symptoms, serum thyroxine and TRAb, thyroid ultrasound, and orbital computed tomography.

The clonotype was recovered from a woman between 40 and 55 years old with Graves disease. The chain carries TRBV7-9 and TRBJ2-1, with TRBD2 matching 7 bases. The material sequenced was peripheral blood mononuclear cells (PBMCs), taken at new diagnosis, from a patient treated with antithyroid drugs. This chain's CDR3 is CASSSPISGVFEEQFF. The CDR3 nucleotides are TGTGCCAGCAGCTCCCCTATAAGCGGGGTTTTCGAAGAGCAGTTCTTC.